These 2 T cell receptor beta chains came from one sample sequenced in a study of blood T cell repertoires in COVID-19. Measured with immunoSEQ multiplex PCR; TCRdb has only the in-frame clones, and not every one. The sample contains hundreds of thousands of clones, approximately 91% of which appear only once. Sequencing input: peripheral blood. These receptors came from a human donor in a cohort sampled during active COVID-19.

This clone showed up just a few times. The chain carries TRBV4-2 and TRBJ2-7; D remains ambiguous. The CDR3 consists of 15 residues. Trimming shortened V by 0 bases and J by 2 bases, and 11 bases separated the two germline ends. CDR1 is LGHNA, CDR2 YNFKEQ, per germline. CDR3 residues: CASSQEAGSTYEQYF. The DNA for the CDR3 is TGTGCCAGCAGCCAAGAGGCCGGGTCGACCTACGAGCAGTACTTC.

The DNA of the CDR3 is TGTGCCAGTAGTATAGATCCCCGGGACAGGGCCTTTGGTGGGACTGAAGCTTTCTTT. This codes for CASSIDPRDRAFGGTEAFF. V and J are TRBV19 and TRBJ1-1, with 9 bases lining up with TRBD1. Germline CDR1 and CDR2: LNHDA and SQIVND (reference sequence). The CDR3 totals 19 residues. Trimming at V came to 0 bases and at J to 5 bases, leaving 16 bases not matched to a gene.